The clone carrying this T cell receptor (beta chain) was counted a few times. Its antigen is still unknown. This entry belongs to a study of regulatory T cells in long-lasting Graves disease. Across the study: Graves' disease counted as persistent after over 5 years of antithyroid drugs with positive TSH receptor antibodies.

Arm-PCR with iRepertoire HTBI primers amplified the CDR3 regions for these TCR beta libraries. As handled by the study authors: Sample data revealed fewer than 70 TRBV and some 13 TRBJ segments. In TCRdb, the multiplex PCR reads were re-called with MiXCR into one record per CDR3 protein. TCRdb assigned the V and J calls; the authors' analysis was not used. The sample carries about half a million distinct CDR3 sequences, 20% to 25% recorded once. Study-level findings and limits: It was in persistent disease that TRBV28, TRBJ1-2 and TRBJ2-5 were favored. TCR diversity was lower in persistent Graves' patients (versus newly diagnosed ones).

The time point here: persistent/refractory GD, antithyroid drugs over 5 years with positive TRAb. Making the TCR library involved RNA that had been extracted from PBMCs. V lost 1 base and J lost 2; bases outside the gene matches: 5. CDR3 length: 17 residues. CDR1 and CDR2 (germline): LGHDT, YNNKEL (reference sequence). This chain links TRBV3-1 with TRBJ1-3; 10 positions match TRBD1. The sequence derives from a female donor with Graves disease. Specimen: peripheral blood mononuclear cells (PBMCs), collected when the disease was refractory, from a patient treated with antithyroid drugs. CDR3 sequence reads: CASSQGMGQGPGNTIYF. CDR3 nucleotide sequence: TGTGCCAGCAGCCAAGGGATGGGACAGGGGCCTGGAAACACCATATATTTT.